The rows below give T cell receptor beta chains drawn from one sample of a study of blood T cell repertoires in COVID-19. This table comes from immunoSEQ multiplex PCR, and its TCRdb copy is limited to in-frame clones, with some not included. Among some 270,000 clones listed, approximately 85% were seen once. Specimen: PBMCs or T cells enriched from blood (not recorded which). The receptors derive from a woman in her forties or fifties who had been exposed to COVID-19. Each CDR3 is given with its conserved first and last residue. The order of the fields is V gene, D gene, clone size, J gene, CDR3 protein, CDR3 DNA. D genes are given only for firm matches. The size entry is marked missing in some rows and otherwise reads once, few, many or a size class.

TRBV12-3/TRBV12-4	.	few	TRBJ1-2	CASSGDRNYGYTF	TGTGCCAGCAGTGGAGACAGGAACTATGGCTACACCTTC
TRBV5-1	.	.	TRBJ2-7	CASSLGESYEQYF	TGCGCCAGCAGCTTGGGGGAGTCCTACGAGCAGTACTTC
TRBV5-6	.	.	TRBJ2-3	CASSLTLADTQYF	TGTGCCAGCAGCTTGACTTTGGCAGATACGCAGTATTTT
TRBV14	TRBD1	.	TRBJ2-2	CASSQTGGAHTGELFF	TGTGCCAGCAGCCAGACAGGGGGCGCACACACCGGGGAGCTGTTTTTT
TRBV6-6	TRBD1	.	TRBJ1-5	CASSFYDRDREPQHF	TGTGCCAGCAGTTTCTATGACAGGGATAGGGAGCCCCAGCATTTT
TRBV6-5	.	few	TRBJ2-7	CASSRRSEGEQYF	TGTGCCAGCTCCCGTCGGAGCGAGGGCGAGCAGTACTTC
TRBV9	.	.	TRBJ2-1	CASSVREDNEQFF	TGTGCCAGCAGCGTAAGGGAGGACAATGAGCAGTTCTTC
TRBV14	.	.	TRBJ1-1	CASSHVGGTEAFF	TGTGCCAGCAGCCACGTCGGGGGCACTGAAGCTTTCTTT
TRBV28	.	.	TRBJ1-1	CASSLSGISNTEAFF	TGTGCCAGCAGTTTATCAGGGATCTCGAACACTGAAGCTTTCTTT
TRBV10-3	.	once	TRBJ1-3	CAISEPRKGSGNTIYF	TGTGCCATCAGTGAACCCCGGAAGGGGTCTGGAAACACCATATATTTT
TRBV7-9	.	.	TRBJ2-5	CASSRRLGQEEETQYF	TGTGCCAGCAGCCGAAGACTGGGACAAGAGGAAGAGACCCAGTACTTC
TRBV29-1	.	.	TRBJ1-4	CSVRGGGEGLEKLFF	TGCAGCGTTCGAGGTGGGGGCGAGGGGTTGGAAAAACTGTTTTTT
TRBV11-3	TRBD2	few	TRBJ2-5	CASSRTSGGAGETQYF	TGTGCCAGCAGCCGGACTAGCGGGGGGGCCGGGGAGACCCAGTACTTC
TRBV19	TRBD1	.	TRBJ1-5	CASSTQGVEQPQHF	TGTGCCAGTAGTACACAGGGGGTAGAGCAGCCCCAGCATTTT
TRBV29-1	.	.	TRBJ1-1	CSVGEPNTEAFF	TGCAGCGTTGGGGAGCCGAACACTGAAGCTTTCTTT
TRBV5-1	TRBD1	.	TRBJ1-1	CASSLETGWTEAFF	TGCGCCAGCAGCTTGGAGACAGGGTGGACTGAAGCTTTCTTT
TRBV20-1	.	few	TRBJ1-1	CSARDAGYAFF	TGCAGTGCTAGGGACGCGGGTTATGCTTTCTTT
TRBV27	.	.	TRBJ1-2	CASKPHLSNYGYTF	TGTGCCAGCAAGCCCCACTTATCTAACTATGGCTACACCTTC
TRBV3-1/TRBV3-2	.	.	TRBJ2-2	CASSLVASGELFF	TGTGCCAGCAGCCTAGTAGCCAGCGGGGAGCTGTTTTTT
TRBV11-3	TRBD2	.	TRBJ2-1	CASSPLAGGRGEQFF	TGTGCCAGCAGTCCACTAGCGGGGGGGCGGGGAGAGCAGTTCTTC
TRBV4-3	TRBD1	.	TRBJ2-5	CASSQGDRDQETQYF	TGCGCCAGCAGCCAAGGAGACAGGGACCAAGAGACCCAGTACTTC
TRBV28	TRBD1	.	TRBJ2-7	CASSLSDRGGEQYF	TGTGCCAGCAGTTTATCGGACAGGGGAGGCGAGCAGTACTTC
TRBV10-2	.	.	TRBJ1-1	CASSDEETEAFF	TGCGCCAGCAGTGATGAGGAAACTGAAGCTTTCTTT
TRBV2	TRBD2	.	TRBJ2-1	CASSEAGWGGNPYNEQFF	TGTGCCAGCAGTGAAGCGGGTTGGGGGGGTAACCCCTACAATGAGCAGTTCTTC
TRBV5-5	.	.	TRBJ2-1	CASSLVSLQGGNEQFF	TGTGCCAGCAGCTTGGTCTCTCTGCAGGGTGGAAATGAGCAGTTCTTC
TRBV7-9	.	.	TRBJ2-7	CASSSSTAPYEQYF	TGTGCCAGCAGCTCATCCACTGCCCCTTACGAGCAGTACTTC
TRBV4-3	.	.	TRBJ1-1	CASSPQPQGLGTEAFF	TGCGCCAGCAGCCCCCAACCCCAGGGCCTGGGGACTGAAGCTTTCTTT
TRBV7-6	TRBD1	.	TRBJ2-7	CASSLTGTGDYEQYF	TGTGCCAGCAGCTTAACCGGGACAGGGGATTACGAGCAGTACTTC
TRBV29-1	.	.	TRBJ1-1	CSVEHSSNTEAFF	TGCAGCGTTGAACACAGTTCGAACACTGAAGCTTTCTTT
TRBV7-3	.	.	TRBJ1-1	CASSFGTLNTEAFF	TGTGCCAGCAGCTTCGGGACACTGAACACTGAAGCTTTCTTT
TRBV5-4	TRBD1	.	TRBJ2-2	CASSYRTGATGELFF	TGTGCCAGCAGCTACCGGACAGGGGCTACCGGGGAGCTGTTTTTT
TRBV19	TRBD1	few	TRBJ1-1	CASSISKDRASSEAFF	TGTGCCAGTAGTATTTCGAAGGACAGGGCCTCGTCGGAAGCTTTCTTT
TRBV7-2	TRBD1	.	TRBJ1-1	CASSLVGTGRTEAFF	TGTGCCAGCAGCTTAGTAGGGACAGGGAGGACTGAAGCTTTCTTT
TRBV4-3	TRBD1	once	TRBJ1-4	CASSHSTGGFEKLFF	TGCGCCAGCAGCCATTCAACAGGGGGCTTTGAAAAACTGTTTTTT
TRBV9	.	.	TRBJ1-5	CASSVSQGRDQPQHF	TGTGCCAGCAGCGTATCCCAGGGAAGGGATCAGCCCCAGCATTTT
TRBV5-5	.	.	TRBJ1-5	CASSLWPLSNQPQHF	TGTGCCAGCAGCTTGTGGCCGCTTAGCAATCAGCCCCAGCATTTT
TRBV19	.	.	TRBJ1-6	CASGVSGNSPLHF	TGTGCCAGTGGAGTCAGTGGGAATTCACCCCTCCACTTT